The 9 T cell receptor beta chains listed next were all sequenced from one sample in a study of blood T cell repertoires in COVID-19. Method: immunoSEQ multiplex PCR; TCRdb's copy keeps in-frame clones and lacks some. The data show 150,000 to 180,000 clones, roughly four fifths seen once. Sequencing was done on a sample of peripheral blood. The receptors derive from a woman in her sixties or seventies with COVID-19, enrolled during active disease.

The rearrangement joins TRBV19 to TRBJ2-1, with TRBD2 matching 12 bases. Germline assignment: CDR1 LNHDA and CDR2 SQIVND (reference sequence). There are 19 residues in the CDR3. Trimming took 2 bases from V and 0 from J; bases not matched to a gene: 8. CDR3 nucleotides: TGTGCCAGTAGTATATCTAGCGGGAGGGCCCCGAGCTCCTACAATGAGCAGTTCTTC. Its protein is CASSISSGRAPSSYNEQFF.

V usage is TRBV9 and J usage is TRBJ1-3; D not certain. CDR3 length: 15 residues. The V gene lost 0 bases and the J gene lost 0 bases, with 7 bases spanning the gap. Germline values: CDR1 SGDLS, CDR2 YYNGEE. For the CDR3, the DNA is TGTGCCAGCAGCGTAGATACAATCTCTGGAAACACCATATATTTT. Amino acid sequence: CASSVDTISGNTIYF. The variable domain in full, completed from reference TRBV9 and TRBJ1-3, reads DSGVTQTPKHLITATGQRVTLRCSPRSGDLSVYWYQQSLDQGLQFLIQYYNGEERAKGNILERFSAQQFPDLHSELNLSSLELGDSALYFCASSVDTISGNTIYFGEGSWLTVV.

The DNA for the CDR3 is TGTGCCAGCAGTCGGGGGGTACTAGCCAAAAACATTCAGTACTTC. Encoded protein: CASSRGVLAKNIQYF. V gene TRBV2 combines with J gene TRBJ2-4; 7 bases are a match to TRBD2. Per the germline V gene, CDR1 is SNHLY and CDR2 is FYNNEI. There are 15 residues in the CDR3. V was clipped by 5 bases and J by 0 bases; unmatched bases: 4.

CDR3 in amino acids: CATRGASGRLNTGELFF. The CDR3 DNA sequence: TGTGCCACCCGAGGGGCTAGCGGGAGGCTAAACACCGGGGAGCTGTTTTTT. The J gene is TRBJ2-2, the V gene TRBV7-2; 11 bases line up with TRBD2. From germline, CDR1 is SGHTA and CDR2 FQGNSA. After removal of 10 bases from V and 2 bases from J, the junction contained 12 bases not matched to a gene. CDR3 length equals 17 residues.

This clone was picked up a small number of times. The chain recombines TRBV11-3 with TRBJ2-6; D might be TRBD1 (5 bases). Germline CDR1 and CDR2: SGHNT and YENEEA. This CDR3 contains 17 residues. Trimming cost V 4 bases and J 0 bases, with 13 bases left between them. CDR3 coding DNA: TGTGCCAGCAGCTCTCATACAGGCGACTCTGGGGCCAACGTCCTGACTTTC. It is translated as CASSSHTGDSGANVLTF.

This CDR3 is CASSHRGQVDTQYF. CDR3 bases: TGTGCCAGCAGTCACAGGGGGCAAGTAGATACGCAGTATTTT. The gene calls are TRBV6-4 and TRBJ2-3, with 9 nucleotides matching TRBD1. The CDR3 spans 14 residues. Germline assignment: CDR1 MRHNA and CDR2 SNTAGT. The trim removed 5 bases at V and 5 bases at J, leaving 5 bases unmatched.

The chain carries TRBV4-1 and TRBJ1-2, with D unresolved. This CDR3 comprises 16 residues. Germline V gene lookup returns CDR1 MGHRA and CDR2 YSYEKL. V gave up 0 bases and J gave up 1 base, with 12 bases separating them. For the CDR3, the DNA is TGCGCCAGCAGCCAAGATAGGAGGACCTATAACTATGGCTACACCTTC. Translating gives CASSQDRRTYNYGYTF.

This clone showed up just a few times. Here the CDR3 DNA reads TGTGCCAGTACCGAGACAGGGGCCACCGGCTCCTATAATTCACCCCTCCACTTT. Translation gives CASTETGATGSYNSPLHF. The chain has TRBV19 and TRBJ1-6; 8 nucleotides agree with TRBD1. Germline V CDR1 and CDR2: LNHDA, SQIVND (reference sequence). The junction had 11 bases not matched to a gene; V was cut back by 7 bases and J by 0 bases. There are 18 residues in the CDR3.

The V and J genes are TRBV27 and TRBJ1-6, with unresolved D. Germline-derived CDR1 and CDR2 are MNHEY and SMNVEV (reference sequence). The V end was cut by 4 bases, the J end by 9 bases, with 19 bases between. CDR3 length equals 16 residues. The CDR3 DNA sequence: TGTGCCAGCAGTTCGCACATGGGCCGTCGTAGTTCACCCCTCCACTTT. Its translation is CASSSHMGRRSSPLHF.